This TCR beta chain emerged from a study of neurological immune-mediated disorders. Notes on the study in general: In HTLV-1-associated myelopathy, TCR clonal expansion was greatest, whereas multiple sclerosis had the least, falling below healthy controls.

TCRdb processed the 5' RACE reads anew with MiXCR; each CDR3 protein has one entry. The sample has about 49,000 distinct CDR3 sequences; roughly 14% are singletons. As for time point: longitudinal time-point 2. Unsorted libraries were derived from 2 million PBMCs stored at -80 C. The CDR3 sequence is 15 residues long. J was trimmed by 6 bases and V by 5 bases; bases with no gene match: 3. Germline V gives CDR1 SGHVS, CDR2 FNYEAQ. This clonotype was found many times. Its antigen is not identified. The sequencing input was PBMCs. The V call is TRBV7-6, the J call TRBJ2-1, with 14 bases identical to TRBD2. The TCR sequence derives from a male donor with HTLV-1-associated myelopathy (HAM/TSP). The CDR3 loop is CASSATSGGANEQFF. The CDR3 DNA sequence: TGTGCCAGCAGCGCGACTAGCGGGGGGGCCAATGAGCAGTTCTTC.